This T cell receptor (beta chain) appears in the sequencing data of a study of cytomegalovirus exposure and HLA in healthy donors. Study-wide findings and caveats: An analysis that came later showed most CMV-associated TCR beta chains appearing HLA-restricted.

The primer mix had 60 Vbeta and 13 Jbeta primers. The table came from immunoSEQ multiplex PCR; TCRdb's copy has only in-frame clones and leaves some out. In the table there are about 170,000 clones, 65% to 85% of which are singletons. The CDR3 runs 14 residues. Germline V gene lookup returns CDR1 MDHEN and CDR2 SYDVKM. Trimming shortened V by 10 bases and J by 0 bases, and 13 bases separated the two germline ends. About this clone: The antigen is unknown.

The rearrangement joins TRBV28 to TRBJ1-5; D may be TRBD1 (6 bases). The clonotype was recovered from a woman in her 50s in good health and CMV-seropositive. Sequenced sample: PBMCs. This CDR3 is CATWKQGSNQPQHF. For the CDR3, the DNA is TGTGCCACCTGGAAACAGGGTAGCAATCAGCCCCAGCATTTT.